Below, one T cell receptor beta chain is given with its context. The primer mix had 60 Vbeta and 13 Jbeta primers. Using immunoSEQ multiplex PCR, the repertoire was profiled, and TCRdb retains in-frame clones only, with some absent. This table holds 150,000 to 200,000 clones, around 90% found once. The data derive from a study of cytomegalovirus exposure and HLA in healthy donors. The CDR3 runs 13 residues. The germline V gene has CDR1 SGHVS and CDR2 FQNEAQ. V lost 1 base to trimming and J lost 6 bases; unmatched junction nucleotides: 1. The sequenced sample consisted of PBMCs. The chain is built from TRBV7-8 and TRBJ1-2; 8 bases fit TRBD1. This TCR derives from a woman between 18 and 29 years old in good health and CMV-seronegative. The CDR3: CASSLGTGNGYTF. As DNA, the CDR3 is TGTGCCAGCAGCTTAGGGACAGGGAATGGCTACACCTTC.